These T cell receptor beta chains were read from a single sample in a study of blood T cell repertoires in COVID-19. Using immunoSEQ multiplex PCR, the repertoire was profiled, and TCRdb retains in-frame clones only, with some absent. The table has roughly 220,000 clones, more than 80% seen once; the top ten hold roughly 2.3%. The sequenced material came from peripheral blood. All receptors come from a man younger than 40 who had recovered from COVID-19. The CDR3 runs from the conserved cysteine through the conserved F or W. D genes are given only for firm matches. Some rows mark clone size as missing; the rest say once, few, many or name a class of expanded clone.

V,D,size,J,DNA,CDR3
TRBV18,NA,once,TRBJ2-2,TGTGCCAGCTCACCACAGCCCACCGGGGAGCTGTTTTTT,CASSPQPTGELFF
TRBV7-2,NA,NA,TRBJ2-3,TGTGCCACCTCCCGGTTGGATACGCAGTATTTT,CATSRLDTQYF
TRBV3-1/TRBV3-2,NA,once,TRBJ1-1,TGTGCCAGCAGCCAGGTGGGGGGGACTGAAGCTTTCTTT,CASSQVGGTEAFF
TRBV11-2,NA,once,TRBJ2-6,TGTGCCAGCAGCTTAGATCTAGGCAGCGCGGGTTCTGGGGCCAACGTCCTGACTTTC,CASSLDLGSAGSGANVLTF
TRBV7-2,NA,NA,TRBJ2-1,TGTGCCAGCAGCTTAGACCACAGCTACAATGAGCAGTTCTTC,CASSLDHSYNEQFF
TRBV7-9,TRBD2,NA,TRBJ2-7,TGTGCCAGCAGCTTATGGCGGGGGGACTCCTACGAGCAGTACTTC,CASSLWRGDSYEQYF
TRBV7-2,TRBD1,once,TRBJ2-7,TGTGCCAGCAGCTTAGTTGATTATAAGGGGGCCGAGCAGTACTTC,CASSLVDYKGAEQYF
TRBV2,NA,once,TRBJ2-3,TGTGCCAGCAGTGAAGTGACAGGCCTCGCACAAGATACGCAGTATTTT,CASSEVTGLAQDTQYF
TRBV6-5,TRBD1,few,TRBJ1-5,TGTGCCAGCAGGGGACAGGGGACGGGCAATCAGCCCCAGCATTTT,CASRGQGTGNQPQHF
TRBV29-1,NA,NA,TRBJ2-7,TGCAGCCCCCGGGGGAGTGAAGAATCCTACGAGCAGTACTTC,CSPRGSEESYEQYF
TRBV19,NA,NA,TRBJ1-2,TGTGCCAGTAGTTCTTCGGCCAGGCCTACTAACTATGGCTACACCTTC,CASSSSARPTNYGYTF
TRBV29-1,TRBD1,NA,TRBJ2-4,TGCAGCGTTGTGGGGACAGGGGGGAGAGACATTCAGTACTTC,CSVVGTGGRDIQYF
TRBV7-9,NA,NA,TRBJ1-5,TGTGCCAGCAGCTTACAGGGGAATCAGCCCCAGCATTTT,CASSLQGNQPQHF
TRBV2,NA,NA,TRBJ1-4,TGTGCCAGCAGTTATAATCAGGAAAATGAAAAACTGTTTTTT,CASSYNQENEKLFF
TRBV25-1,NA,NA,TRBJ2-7,TGTGCCAGCAGTGATGGGGACATTCGCGAGCAGTACTTC,CASSDGDIREQYF
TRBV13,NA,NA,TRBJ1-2,TGTGCCAGCAGCCTAACGGAGGTCGGCTACACCTTC,CASSLTEVGYTF
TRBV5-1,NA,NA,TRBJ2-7,TGCGCCAGCAGCGGTATACTGAGCTCCTACGAGCAGTACTTC,CASSGILSSYEQYF
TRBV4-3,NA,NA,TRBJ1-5,TGCGCCAGCAGCCCCATAGGGGGTCAGCCCCAGCATTTT,CASSPIGGQPQHF
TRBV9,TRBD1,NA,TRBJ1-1,TGTGCCAGCAGCGCTAATACGGGACAGTGGACTGAAGCTTTCTTT,CASSANTGQWTEAFF
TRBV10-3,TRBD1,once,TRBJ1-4,TGTGCCATCAGTGAACAGGGGGTGGGAGCTGAAAAACTGTTTTTT,CAISEQGVGAEKLFF